This T cell receptor (beta chain) appears in the sequencing data of a study of T cell responses to AZD1222 COVID-19 vaccine. Points from the study as a whole: In all cases, repertoires were sampled only after the peak T cell response. Distributed over spike, vaccine-associated CD4 TCRs predominated at 160-218 and 743-854. Among the donors, most were white British and more were female, and clonal diversity was possibly underestimated.

To note about this clone: Its antigen remains unidentified.

It was second doses at about 4 or about 12 weeks that were pooled. The CDR3 length is 14 residues. Germline assignment: CDR1 SEHNR and CDR2 FQNEAQ (reference sequence). The V segment lost 4 bases and the J segment 8 bases; nucleotides outside the gene matches: 7. Repertoires were generated with immunoSEQ multiplex PCR, while TCRdb's copy carries only in-frame clones and drops some. The sample comprises 83,000 or so clones, 85% to 95% of which are singletons, and more than 25% rests with the top ten. The rearrangement uses TRBV7-9 and TRBJ2-1, with TRBD2 matching 8 bases. This TCR was sampled from an adult who received the AZD1222 COVID-19 vaccine. The specimen comprised peripheral blood, sampled 28 days after the second AZD1222 dose. DNA for the CDR3: TGTGCCAGCAGCTCCCGGACTAGCCTCTATGAGCAGTTCTTC. Its protein product is CASSSRTSLYEQFF.